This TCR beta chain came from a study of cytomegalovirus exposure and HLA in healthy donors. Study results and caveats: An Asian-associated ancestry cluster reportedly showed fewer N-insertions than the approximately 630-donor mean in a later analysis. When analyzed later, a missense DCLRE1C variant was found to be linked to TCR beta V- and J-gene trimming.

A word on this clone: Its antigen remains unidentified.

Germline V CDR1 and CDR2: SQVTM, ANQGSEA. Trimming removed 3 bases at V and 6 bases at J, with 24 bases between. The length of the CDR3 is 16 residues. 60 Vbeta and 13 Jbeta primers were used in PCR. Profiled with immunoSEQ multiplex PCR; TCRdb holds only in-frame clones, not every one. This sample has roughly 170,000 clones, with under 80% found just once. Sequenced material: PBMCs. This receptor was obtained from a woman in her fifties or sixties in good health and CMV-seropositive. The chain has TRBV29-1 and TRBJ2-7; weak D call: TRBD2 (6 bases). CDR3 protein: CSVEISPGATRGEQYF. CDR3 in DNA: TGCAGCGTTGAGATAAGTCCGGGAGCAACCCGGGGCGAGCAGTACTTC.